This TCR beta chain was sequenced for a study of human T cells and chemical hapten exposure. The wider study: Patients' scalps got diphenylcyclopropenone weekly throughout the approximately 25-week study.

The CDR3 spans 15 residues. V lost 5 bases, J lost 2 bases, and 9 bases stayed unmatched. Germline V gives CDR1 DFQATT, CDR2 SNEGSKA (reference sequence). This clonotype appeared a few times. As yet, its antigen is unknown. TCRdb re-analysed the RACE reads in MiXCR, keeping a single row per CDR3 protein. The sample shows some 340,000 distinct CDR3 sequences, 5.5% to 8% of them seen only once. The study's findings and limits: The study found that PT1 expanded TCR counts correlated positively with patch test score. Expanded TCRs made up significantly more big CDR3 similarity clusters than controls did. The number of TCRs over 1 in 1000 frequency stayed unchanged after DPC.

The sample's time point: patch test 1, 2 weeks after DPC sensitization. Treatment indicated: therapeutic diphenylcyclopropenone sensitization with weekly scalp DPC. The chain links TRBV20-1 to TRBJ1-3, with 7 bases aligning to TRBD1. The sample here was whole blood, taken in connection with sensitization to the hapten diphenylcyclopropenone (DPC). The clonotype comes from a woman between 18 and 29 years old with alopecia areata. Some clones in this sample may be carry-over from other donors' samples. The CDR3 is CSAHNDREAGNTIYF. CDR3 in DNA: TGCAGTGCTCATAACGACAGGGAAGCTGGAAACACCATATATTTT.